This TCR beta chain appears in the sequencing data of a study of CD8 T cells in Susac syndrome. Study results and limitations: The study recognized that its TCR sequencing and HLA analysis covered a relatively small number of individuals.

Comments on this clonotype: Its target is unknown.

Per germline, CDR1 SEHNR and CDR2 FQNEAQ (reference sequence). CDR3 length: 15 amino acids. V shed 3 bases, J shed 5 bases, and the junction held 9 bases outside the gene matches. TEMRA cells were enriched by FACS, while CD8+ and CD4+ T cells were obtained through a negative isolation that was performed magnetically. RNA was extracted with the RNeasy kit, and a quantity of roughly 0.5 to 1 ug was reverse transcribed using random hexamers. MiXCR was run by TCRdb on the immunoSEQ multiplex PCR reads, yielding one entry per CDR3 protein. The sample records about 73,000 distinct CDR3 sequences, about 95% being singletons.

The rearrangement uses TRBV7-9 and TRBJ2-7; 8 nucleotides agree with TRBD1. The receptor comes from a human donor with multiple sclerosis. The source material was CD8+ T cells from PBMCs. The CDR3 is CASSFAGQGGNEQYF. CDR3 DNA sequence: TGTGCCAGCAGCTTCGCCGGACAGGGTGGGAACGAGCAGTACTTC.